This TCR beta chain comes out of a study of spatial heterogeneity in lung cancer. On the study more broadly: PBMC collected at follow-up were sequenced when available, a median of around 2 years after resection. Alpha-chain sequences were consistently detected less often than beta-chain sequences.

Unique molecular identifiers tagged every individual TCR cDNA molecule. TCRdb passed the 5' RACE reads through MiXCR, listing each CDR3 protein once. The sample yields fewer than 45,000 distinct CDR3 sequences, under 12% seen once. Germline CDR1 and CDR2: SGHNT and YENEEA. The CDR3 has 13 residues. Deletions cut 10 bases from V and 0 bases from J, with 10 bases between. Time point meaning: blood at routine non-recurrence follow-up after resection. Frozen PBMC, nontumor lung or tumor provided whole RNA, which was sequenced unsorted. This clonotype has just a few counts. This TCR was sampled from a female donor with early-stage non-small cell lung cancer. The material sequenced was PBMCs, taken at follow-up. The chain couples TRBV11-3 to TRBJ2-1, with D possibly matching TRBD1 (5 bases). The CDR3 loop reads CATRQSSYNEQFF. The CDR3 DNA reads TGTGCCACCAGACAGTCCTCCTACAATGAGCAGTTCTTC.